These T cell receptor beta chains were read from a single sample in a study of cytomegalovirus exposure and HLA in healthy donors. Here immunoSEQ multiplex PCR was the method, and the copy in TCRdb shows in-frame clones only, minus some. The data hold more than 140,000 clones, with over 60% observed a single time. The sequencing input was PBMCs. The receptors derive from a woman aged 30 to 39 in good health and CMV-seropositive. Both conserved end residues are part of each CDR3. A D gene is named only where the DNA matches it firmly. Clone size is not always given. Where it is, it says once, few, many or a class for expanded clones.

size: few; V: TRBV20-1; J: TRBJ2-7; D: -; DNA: TGCAGTGTAAGCAGGACATACGAGCAGTACTTC; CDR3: CSVSRTYEQYF
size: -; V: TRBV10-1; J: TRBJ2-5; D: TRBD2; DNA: TGCGCCAGCAGCCCCGGACTAGCTGGGGGGGAGACCCAGTACTTC; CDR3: CASSPGLAGGETQYF
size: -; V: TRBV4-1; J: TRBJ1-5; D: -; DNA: TGCGCCAGCAGCCGATACCCAGACAGAAGCAATCAGCCCCAGCATTTT; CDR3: CASSRYPDRSNQPQHF
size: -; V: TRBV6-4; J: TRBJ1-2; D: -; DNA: TGTGCCAGCAGTGACTCCCCCTTTTCGCCCGGGTCGAGCTACACCTTC; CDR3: CASSDSPFSPGSSYTF
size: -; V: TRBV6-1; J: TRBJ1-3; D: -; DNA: TGTGCCAGCACCCAAGCCGGGACTGGAAACACCATATATTTT; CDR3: CASTQAGTGNTIYF
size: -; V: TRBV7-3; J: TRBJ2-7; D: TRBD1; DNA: TGTGCCAGCAGCCACCACAGAGGTAAGGGACAGGGTGTCCACGAGCAGTACTTC; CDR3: CASSHHRGKGQGVHEQYF
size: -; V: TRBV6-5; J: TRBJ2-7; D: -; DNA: TGTGCCAGCAGTTCTGGCAGCTACGAGCAGTACTTC; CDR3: CASSSGSYEQYF
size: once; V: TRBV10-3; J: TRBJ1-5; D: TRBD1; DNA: TGTGCCATCAGTCCCTCTGGGACAGAGTTGCTAAATCAGCCCCAGCATTTT; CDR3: CAISPSGTELLNQPQHF
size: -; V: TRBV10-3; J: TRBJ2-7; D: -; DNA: TGTGCCATCAGTGGTCGGGACACCCACATTTCCTCCTACGAGCAGTACTTC; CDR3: CAISGRDTHISSYEQYF
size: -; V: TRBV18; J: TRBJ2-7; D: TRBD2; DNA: TGTGCCAGCTCACCCTATTCGGCGGGAGAAACCTACGAGCAGTACTTC; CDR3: CASSPYSAGETYEQYF
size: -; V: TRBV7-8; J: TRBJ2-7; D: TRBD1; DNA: TGTGCCAGCAGCTCGAGGAGGGACAGGGTCTACGAGCAGTACTTC; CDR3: CASSSRRDRVYEQYF
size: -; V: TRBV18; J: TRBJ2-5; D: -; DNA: TGTGCCAGCTCACCACTTGCCGGATACAGCCCTCCCCAAGAGACCCAGTACTTC; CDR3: CASSPLAGYSPPQETQYF
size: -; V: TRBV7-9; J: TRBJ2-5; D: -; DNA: TGTGCCAGCAGCTTAGGTTTAGGGGCTAGCGACCAAGAGACCCAGTACTTC; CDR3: CASSLGLGASDQETQYF
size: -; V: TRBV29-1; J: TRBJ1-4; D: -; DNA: TGCAGCGTTGCGGATGAAAAACTGTTTTTT; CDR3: CSVADEKLFF
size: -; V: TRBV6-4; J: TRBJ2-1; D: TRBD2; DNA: TGTGCCAGCAGTGACCTTAGCGGGGGTGCGATGGACAATGAGCAGTTCTTC; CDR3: CASSDLSGGAMDNEQFF
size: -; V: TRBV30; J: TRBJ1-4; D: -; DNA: TGTGCCTGGAGCCCCTCCGGGCAGGGAGGATATGAAAAACTGTTTTTT; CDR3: CAWSPSGQGGYEKLFF
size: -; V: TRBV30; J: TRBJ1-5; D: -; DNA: TGTGCCTGGAGTGTACTGCCTAATAAGCCCCAGCATTTT; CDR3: CAWSVLPNKPQHF
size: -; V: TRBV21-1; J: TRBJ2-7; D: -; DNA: TGTGCCAGCAGCAAAATGGGGAGGATCCGGTACGAGCAGTACTTC; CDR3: CASSKMGRIRYEQYF
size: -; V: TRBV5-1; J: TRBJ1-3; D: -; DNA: TGCGCCAGCAGCTTGACAGTTGGCGACTCTGGAAACACCATATATTTT; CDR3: CASSLTVGDSGNTIYF
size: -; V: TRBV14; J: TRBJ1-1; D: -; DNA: TGTGCCAGCAGCCTGGGGGCCACTGAAGCTTTCTTT; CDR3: CASSLGATEAFF
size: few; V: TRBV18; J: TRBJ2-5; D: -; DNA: TGTGCCAGCTCACCCGGGTACCGAGAGACCCAGTACTTC; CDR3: CASSPGYRETQYF
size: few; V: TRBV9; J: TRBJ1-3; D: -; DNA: TGTGCCAGCAGCGGGAGGGACACCATATATTTT; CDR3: CASSGRDTIYF
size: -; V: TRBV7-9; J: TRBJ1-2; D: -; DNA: TGTGCCAGCAGCTTAGAGGCCGACTCGAGGACCTTC; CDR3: CASSLEADSRTF
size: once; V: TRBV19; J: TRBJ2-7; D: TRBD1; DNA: TGTGCCAGTAGTATGGACAGGGGGCGCGCGTACGAGCAGTACTTC; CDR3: CASSMDRGRAYEQYF
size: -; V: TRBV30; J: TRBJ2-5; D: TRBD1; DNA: TGTGCCTGGAGTGTACAGGGACAGGAGTTAGAGACCCAGTACTTC; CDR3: CAWSVQGQELETQYF
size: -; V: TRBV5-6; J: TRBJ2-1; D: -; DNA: TGTGCCAGCAGCTTTGGAGCGGAGCAGTTCTTC; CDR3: CASSFGAEQFF
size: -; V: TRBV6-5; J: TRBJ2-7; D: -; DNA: TGTGCCAGCAGGGACGGGGTGAGCTCCTACGAGCAGTACTTC; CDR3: CASRDGVSSYEQYF
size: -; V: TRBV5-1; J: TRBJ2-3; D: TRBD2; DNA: TGCGCCAGCAGCTTGGGGAGGACTAGCGGGGGCACCACAGATACGCAGTATTTT; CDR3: CASSLGRTSGGTTDTQYF
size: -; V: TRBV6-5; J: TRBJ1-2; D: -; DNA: TGTGCCAGCAGTGTGACAGGAAGGGGCTACACCTTC; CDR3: CASSVTGRGYTF